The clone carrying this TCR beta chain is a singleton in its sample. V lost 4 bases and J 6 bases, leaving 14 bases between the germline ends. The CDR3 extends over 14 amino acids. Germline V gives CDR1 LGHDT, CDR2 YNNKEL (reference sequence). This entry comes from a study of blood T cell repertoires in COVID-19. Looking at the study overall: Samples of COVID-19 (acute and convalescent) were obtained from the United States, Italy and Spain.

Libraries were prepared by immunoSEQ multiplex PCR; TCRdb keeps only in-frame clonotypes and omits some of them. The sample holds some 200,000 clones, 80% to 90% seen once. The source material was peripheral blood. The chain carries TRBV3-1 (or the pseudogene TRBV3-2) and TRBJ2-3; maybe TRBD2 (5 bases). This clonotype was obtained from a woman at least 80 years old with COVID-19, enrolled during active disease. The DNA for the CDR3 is TGTGCCAGCAGCCGTAGCGTGCCGGGGGATACGCAGTATTTT. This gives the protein CASSRSVPGDTQYF.